Below are 7 T cell receptor beta chains sequenced from a single sample in a study of vaccination and CD4 T cells after COVID-19. Treatment denoted: roughly 11-day PBMC culture with coronavirus spike peptide pools or control peptides (ViraFEST assay). An Oncomine TCR Beta short-read assay was used to sequence the DNA from cultured CD4+ T cells. TCRdb re-analysed the PCR reads in MiXCR, keeping a single row per CDR3 protein. The table records 12,000 or so distinct CDR3 sequences, approximately 52% of them present only once. No antigen has been assigned to these receptors. What was sequenced was CD4+ T cells from blood, cultured in vitro. The source of these receptors is a human donor who had recovered from COVID-19.

This chain connects TRBV12-3 or TRBV12-4 to TRBJ1-5, with D unresolved. Trimming took 6 bases from V and 3 from J, leaving 6 bases between them. The CDR3 has 12 amino acids. The CDR3 DNA reads as TGTGCCAGCAGGTGGAACAATCAGCCCCAGCATTTT. It codes for CASRWNNQPQHF.

The count of this clonotype is one. The genes are TRBV7-9 and TRBJ1-6; D call uncertain. Between the trimmed V and J ends, which lost 3 bases and 14 bases, there was a span of 17 bases. The CDR3 runs to 14 residues. Germline lookup yields CDR1 SEHNR and CDR2 FQNEAQ (reference sequence). The CDR3, as DNA: TGTGCCAGCAGCTTTCATTCCCCGGGCCGGACCCTCCACTTT. It yields the protein CASSFHSPGRTLHF.

The chain recombines TRBV30 with TRBJ1-3, with a tentative D call TRBD1 (6 bases). V lost 3 bases to trimming and J lost 4 bases, with 16 bases between them. Germline values: CDR1 GTSNPN, CDR2 SVGIG (reference sequence). This CDR3 is 15 amino acids long. This CDR3 reads CAWRPTGAGGNTIYF. DNA of the CDR3: TGTGCCTGGAGACCAACGGGGGCGGGAGGAAACACCATATATTTT. Using reference TRBV30 and TRBJ1-3 for the parts outside the CDR3, the full variable domain is SQTIHQWPATLVQPVGSPLSLECTVEGTSNPNLYWYRQAAGRGLQLLFYSVGIGQISSEVPQNLSASRPQDRQFILSSKKLLLSDSGFYLCAWRPTGAGGNTIYFGEGSWLTVV.

The chain joins TRBV2 to TRBJ2-7; 12 nucleotides match TRBD1. V trimming: 5 bases; J trimming: 7 bases; junction bases outside the gene matches: 9. Germline loops: CDR1 SNHLY, CDR2 FYNNEI. The CDR3 loop spans 15 amino acids. CDR3 residues: CASSKGQGASREQYF. The CDR3 region has the DNA TGTGCCAGCAGTAAGGGACAGGGGGCTTCAAGGGAGCAGTACTTC.

This clonotype was counted a few times. The rearrangement uses TRBV12-3 or TRBV12-4 and TRBJ2-2; TRBD1 matches at 8 bases. V trimming: 6 bases; J trimming: 7 bases; junction bases outside the gene matches: 10. CDR3 length equals 15 residues. The CDR3, as DNA: TGTGCCAGCAGAGGGACAGGCCCGACGATCGGGGAGCTGTTTTTT. Its protein is CASRGTGPTIGELFF.

The chain combines TRBV11-3 with TRBJ1-1; unclear D gene. The CDR3 is 14 residues long. The ends were cut back, 1 base at V and 1 base at J, with 7 bases in the middle. Germline V CDR1 and CDR2: SGHNT, YENEEA. The CDR3: CASSLGTQNTEAFF. The CDR3 DNA reads as TGTGCCAGCAGCTTAGGGACCCAGAACACTGAAGCTTTCTTT.

In DNA, the CDR3 is TGTGCCATCGAAAATTGGGGGACAGATACGCAGTATTTT. Its translation is CAIENWGTDTQYF. The V gene is TRBV6-2 or TRBV6-3, the J gene TRBJ2-3; D tentatively fits TRBD1 or TRBD2 (5 bases each). Germline CDR1 and CDR2: MNHEY and SVGEGT. The CDR3 loop spans 13 amino acids. The ends were cut back, 10 bases at V and 3 bases at J, with 14 bases in the middle.